The clone carrying this T cell receptor (beta chain) appeared once. Germline V gene data show CDR1 as SGHTA and CDR2 as FQGTGA. Unmatched junction bases numbered 2, after V lost 5 bases and J lost 2 bases. The CDR3 is 15 residues long. This record belongs to a study of T cells of healthy individuals. Each CDR3 protein is one row after TCRdb ran MiXCR on the 5' RACE reads. The data hold around 63,000 distinct CDR3 sequences, with about 17% observed a single time. The clonotype originates from a human donor in good health. This rearrangement joins TRBV7-3 to TRBJ2-6, with TRBD2 matching over 8 bases. The DNA of the CDR3 is TGTGCCAGCAGCAAGCGGGAGACTGGGGCCAACGTCCTGACTTTC. Its translation is CASSKRETGANVLTF.